The 21 T cell receptor beta chains below come from one sample, sequenced in a study of CD8 T cells in Susac syndrome. Random hexamers were used to reverse transcribe the RNA input (about 0.5 to 1 ug). TCRdb independently ran MiXCR on the immunoSEQ multiplex PCR reads; one entry per CDR3 protein. Of about 240,000 distinct CDR3 sequences detected, roughly 95% appear once; the ten largest clones hold 0.095% to 0.12%. Material for sequencing was CD4+ T cells from PBMCs. The origin of the receptors is a human donor with Susac syndrome.

The genes are TRBV25-1 and TRBJ2-7; D ambiguous. CDR1 and CDR2 (germline): MGHDK, SYGVNS. V was cut by 2 bases and J by 3 bases, with 5 bases left in between. The CDR3 runs 12 residues. The CDR3 reads CASSEAYYEQYF. The CDR3 DNA follows: TGTGCCAGCAGTGAAGCCTACTACGAGCAGTACTTC.

This rearrangement joins TRBV27 to TRBJ2-7; D possibly corresponds to TRBD1 (5 bases). CDR1 MNHEY and CDR2 SMNVEV come from the germline V gene (reference sequence). V lost 8 bases and J 1 base, leaving 12 bases between the germline ends. The CDR3 is made up of 13 amino acids. CDR3: CASSFQGSYEQYF. DNA for the CDR3: TGTGCCAGCTCCTTTCAGGGATCCTACGAGCAGTACTTC.

This clonotype was observed a few times. This chain uses TRBV20-1 with TRBJ2-6; D ambiguous. Trimming shortened V by 3 bases and J by 1 base, and 4 bases separated the two germline ends. Germline V lookup: CDR1 DFQATT, CDR2 SNEGSKA (reference sequence). There are 13 residues in the CDR3. CDR3 sequence reads: CSARSSGANVLTF. The CDR3 DNA follows: TGCAGTGCTAGGTCATCTGGGGCCAACGTCCTGACTTTC.

The V call is TRBV4-2, the J call TRBJ2-1; D gene unclear. V was trimmed by 0 bases and J by 6 bases, leaving 6 bases between them. The CDR3 has 13 amino acids. Germline V gives CDR1 LGHNA, CDR2 YNFKEQ. CDR3 nucleotides: TGTGCCAGCAGCCAAGATCGTCTCAATGAGCAGTTCTTC. Translating gives CASSQDRLNEQFF.

The rearrangement joins TRBV25-1 to TRBJ2-1, with 7 nucleotides matching TRBD1. The CDR3 is 16 amino acids. Trimming at V came to 3 bases and at J to 5 bases, leaving 10 bases not matched to a gene. From germline, CDR1 is MGHDK and CDR2 SYGVNS. The CDR3 bases are TGTGCCAGCAGTGACTTCCGTGACAGGGACCACAATGAGCAGTTCTTC. It specifies CASSDFRDRDHNEQFF.

This clonotype was counted only a few times. The gene calls are TRBV5-6 and TRBJ2-6; D is ambiguous. The CDR3 is made up of 11 amino acids. Trimming took off 4 bases at V and 11 bases at J, with 7 bases between the two ends. CDR1 and CDR2 from the germline V gene are SGHDT and YYEEEE. CDR3 region: CASSRQDVLTF. The CDR3 DNA sequence: TGTGCCAGCAGCCGCCAAGACGTCCTGACTTTC.

The V gene is TRBV27, the J gene TRBJ2-7; 13 bases line up with TRBD2. There are 19 residues in the CDR3. Germline loops: CDR1 MNHEY, CDR2 SMNVEV (reference sequence). V dropped 2 bases and J dropped 4; count of bases not matched to a gene: 14. CDR3 amino acids: CASSLRRTSGRGTSYEQYF. Written as DNA, the CDR3 is TGTGCCAGCAGTTTACGAAGGACTAGCGGGAGAGGGACATCGTACGAGCAGTACTTC.

The chain has TRBV29-1 and TRBJ2-5; a possible D gene is TRBD1 (6 bases). Germline CDR1 and CDR2: SQVTM and ANQGSEA. This CDR3 is 13 amino acids long. Deletions cut 4 bases from V and 2 bases from J, with 11 bases between. The CDR3 here is CSVGGGKQETQYF. CDR3 in DNA: TGCAGCGTTGGAGGGGGAAAACAAGAGACCCAGTACTTC.

The gene calls are TRBV10-3 and TRBJ1-2, with D hard to call. Trimming pared 3 bases from V and 8 bases from J, leaving 7 bases between. The CDR3 sequence is 11 residues long. In germline, CDR1 is ENHRY, CDR2 SYGVKD. The CDR3 region has the DNA TGTGCCATCAGTGATGGTGGGGGCTACACCTTC. Protein product: CAISDGGGYTF.

This sequence joins TRBV19 and TRBJ1-2; no firm D call. CDR3 length: 15 amino acids. V was trimmed by 4 bases and J by 5 bases, leaving 17 bases between them. The germline gives CDR1 LNHDA, CDR2 SQIVND (reference sequence). CDR3 region: CASSTRTRMTYGYTF. The CDR3 bases are TGTGCCAGTAGTACCCGGACCAGGATGACTTATGGCTACACCTTC.

The J gene is TRBJ2-5, the V gene TRBV12-3 or TRBV12-4, with D unresolved. The CDR3 extends over 13 amino acids. The V and J ends lost 2 bases and 1 base respectively, with 5 bases between them. The CDR3 reads CASSLLRQETQYF. CDR3 in DNA: TGTGCCAGCAGTTTACTCCGCCAAGAGACCCAGTACTTC.

The V gene is TRBV19, the J gene TRBJ1-5, with D possibly TRBD1 on 5 matching bases. V lost 5 bases and J 5 bases, leaving 16 bases between the germline ends. The CDR3 loop spans 15 amino acids. Germline assignment: CDR1 LNHDA and CDR2 SQIVND (reference sequence). CDR3 region: CASSDRGRGDQPQHF. As DNA, the CDR3 is TGTGCCAGTAGTGACCGGGGCCGAGGCGATCAGCCCCAGCATTTT.

The rearrangement links TRBV29-1 to TRBJ2-3, with D unresolved. Germline loops: CDR1 SQVTM, CDR2 ANQGSEA. The CDR3 has 15 residues. Trimming shortened V by 7 bases and J by 0 bases, and 17 bases separated the two germline ends. CDR3 coding DNA: TGCAGCGCTAGACCCAGAGAACAGAGCACAGATACGCAGTATTTT. As protein: CSARPREQSTDTQYF.

The CDR3 loop reads CASSFLLTSEFEAFF. As DNA, the CDR3 is TGTGCCAGCAGTTTCCTCCTAACTTCTGAGTTTGAAGCTTTCTTT. This sequence joins TRBV12-3 or TRBV12-4 and TRBJ1-1; D not certain. This CDR3 contains 15 residues. V lost 3 bases, J lost 7 bases, and 18 bases lay in between.

The gene calls are TRBV5-1 and TRBJ2-5; 9 positions agree with TRBD2. The CDR3 consists of 16 residues. Germline lookup yields CDR1 SGHRS and CDR2 YFSETQ. With 2 bases clipped from V and 0 bases from J, the junction kept 5 bases outside the gene matches. In nucleotides, the CDR3 is TGCGCCAGCAGCTTCGGGACTAGCCTGCACCAAGAGACCCAGTACTTC. This gives the protein CASSFGTSLHQETQYF.

The chain joins TRBV12-3 or TRBV12-4 to TRBJ2-5, with TRBD1 matching 8 bases. CDR3 length: 14 residues. V shed 4 bases and J 4 bases; nucleotides not matched to a gene: 5. Written as DNA, the CDR3 is TGTGCCAGCAGTTCGACGGACAGGGCAGAGACCCAGTACTTC. Translation: CASSSTDRAETQYF.

J is TRBJ2-5 and V is TRBV7-6; TRBD2 matches at 11 bases. Germline lookup yields CDR1 SGHVS and CDR2 FNYEAQ. V lost 2 bases, J lost 4 bases, and 6 bases stayed unmatched. The CDR3 sequence is 16 residues long. CDR3 sequence reads: CASSLPLAGGSETQYF. DNA for the CDR3: TGTGCCAGCAGCTTACCTCTAGCGGGAGGATCAGAGACCCAGTACTTC.

The rearrangement uses TRBV21-1 and TRBJ1-5. TRBV21-1 is a recognized pseudogene. This CDR3 is built from 10 residues. This CDR3 reads CASKGQPQHF. CDR3 bases: TGTGCCAGCAAAGGTCAGCCCCAGCATTTT.

The chain links TRBV29-1 to TRBJ2-5, with 7 positions matching TRBD2. The CDR3 spans 12 residues. V trimming: 7 bases; J trimming: 4 bases; junction bases outside the gene matches: 6. CDR1 SQVTM and CDR2 ANQGSEA come from the germline V gene. The CDR3 coding sequence is TGCAGCGCCTTATCTAGCGGAGAGACCCAGTACTTC. It yields the protein CSALSSGETQYF.

V is TRBV9 and J is TRBJ2-6; D is ambiguous. The length of the CDR3 is 15 residues. Germline CDR1 reads SGDLS; CDR2 reads YYNGEE. Trimming stripped 0 bases from V and 2 bases from J, with 6 bases between. In nucleotides, the CDR3 is TGTGCCAGCAGCGTAGGAGCCCCTGGGGCCAACGTCCTGACTTTC. It translates to CASSVGAPGANVLTF. The whole variable domain, remainder taken from reference TRBV9 and TRBJ2-6, is DSGVTQTPKHLITATGQRVTLRCSPRSGDLSVYWYQQSLDQGLQFLIQYYNGEERAKGNILERFSAQQFPDLHSELNLSSLELGDSALYFCASSVGAPGANVLTFGAGSRLTVL.

The CDR3 DNA follows: TGCAGCGTCCTAGCGGGGGGAACCGGGGAGCTGTTTTTT. Translating gives CSVLAGGTGELFF. The gene calls are TRBV29-1 and TRBJ2-2; 11 nucleotides agree with TRBD2. Germline trimming cut 6 bases from V and 5 bases from J; bases unmatched to any gene: 2. Germline lookup yields CDR1 SQVTM and CDR2 ANQGSEA. The CDR3 is 13 amino acids.